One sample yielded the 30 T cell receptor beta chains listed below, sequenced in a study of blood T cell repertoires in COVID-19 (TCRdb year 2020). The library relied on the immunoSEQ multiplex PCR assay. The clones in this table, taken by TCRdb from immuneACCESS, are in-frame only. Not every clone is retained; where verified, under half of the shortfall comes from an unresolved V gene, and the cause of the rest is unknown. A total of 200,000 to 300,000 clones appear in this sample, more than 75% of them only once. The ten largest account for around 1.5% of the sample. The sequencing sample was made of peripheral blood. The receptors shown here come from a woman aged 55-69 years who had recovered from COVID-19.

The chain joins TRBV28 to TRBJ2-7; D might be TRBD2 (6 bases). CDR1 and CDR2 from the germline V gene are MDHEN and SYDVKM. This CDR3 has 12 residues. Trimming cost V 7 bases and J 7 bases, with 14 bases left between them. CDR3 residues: CASTQGRQEQYF. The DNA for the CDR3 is TGTGCCAGCACCCAAGGGAGGCAAGAGCAGTACTTC. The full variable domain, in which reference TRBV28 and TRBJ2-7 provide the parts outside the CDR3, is DVKVTQSSRYLVKRTGEKVFLECVQDMDHENMFWYRQDPGLGLRLIYFSYDVKMKEKGDIPEGYSVSREKKERFSLILESASTNQTSMYLCASTQGRQEQYFGPGTRLTVT.

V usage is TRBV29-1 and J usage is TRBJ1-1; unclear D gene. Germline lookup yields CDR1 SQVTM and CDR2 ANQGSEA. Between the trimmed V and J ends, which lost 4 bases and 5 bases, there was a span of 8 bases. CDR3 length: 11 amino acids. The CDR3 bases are TGCAGCGTTGTTGCGGGAACTGAAGCTTTCTTT. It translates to CSVVAGTEAFF.

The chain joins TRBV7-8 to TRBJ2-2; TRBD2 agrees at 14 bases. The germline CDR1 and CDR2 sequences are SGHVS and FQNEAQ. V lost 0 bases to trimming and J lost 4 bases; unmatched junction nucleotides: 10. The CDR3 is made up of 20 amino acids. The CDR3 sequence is CASSLAGRGLAGESTGELFF. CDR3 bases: TGTGCCAGCAGCTTAGCGGGGAGGGGACTAGCGGGGGAAAGCACCGGGGAGCTGTTTTTT.

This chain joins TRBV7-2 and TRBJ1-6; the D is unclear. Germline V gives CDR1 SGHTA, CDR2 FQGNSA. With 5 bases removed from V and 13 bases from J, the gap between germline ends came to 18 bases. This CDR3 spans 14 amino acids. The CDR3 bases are TGTGCCAGCAGCCACCGGGTGGTCCCGAGTCCCCTCCACTTT. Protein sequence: CASSHRVVPSPLHF.

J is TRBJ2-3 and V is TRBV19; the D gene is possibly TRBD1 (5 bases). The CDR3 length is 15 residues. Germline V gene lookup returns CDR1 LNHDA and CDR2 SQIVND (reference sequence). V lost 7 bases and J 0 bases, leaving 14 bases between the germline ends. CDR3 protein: CASTAQGGSTDTQYF. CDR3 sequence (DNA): TGTGCCAGTACGGCTCAGGGTGGGAGCACAGATACGCAGTATTTT.

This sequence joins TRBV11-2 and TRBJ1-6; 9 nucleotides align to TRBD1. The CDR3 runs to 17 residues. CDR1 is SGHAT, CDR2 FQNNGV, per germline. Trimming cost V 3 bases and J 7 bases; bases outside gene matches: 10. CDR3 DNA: TGTGCCAGCAGCTTGCGTTCGCCGGGACAGGGCAATTCACCCCTCCACTTT. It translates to CASSLRSPGQGNSPLHF.

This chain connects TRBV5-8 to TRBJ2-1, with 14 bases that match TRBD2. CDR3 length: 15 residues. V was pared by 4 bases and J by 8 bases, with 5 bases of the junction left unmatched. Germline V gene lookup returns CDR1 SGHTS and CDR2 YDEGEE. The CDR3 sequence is CASSQGLAGEDEQFF. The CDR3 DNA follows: TGTGCCAGCAGCCAGGGACTAGCGGGGGAGGATGAGCAGTTCTTC.

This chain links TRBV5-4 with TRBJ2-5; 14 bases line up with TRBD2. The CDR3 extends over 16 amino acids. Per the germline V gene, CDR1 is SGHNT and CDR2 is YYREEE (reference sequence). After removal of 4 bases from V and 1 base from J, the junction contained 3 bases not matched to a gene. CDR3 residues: CASSGGLAGVQETQYF. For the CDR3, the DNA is TGTGCCAGCAGCGGGGGACTAGCGGGGGTCCAAGAGACCCAGTACTTC.

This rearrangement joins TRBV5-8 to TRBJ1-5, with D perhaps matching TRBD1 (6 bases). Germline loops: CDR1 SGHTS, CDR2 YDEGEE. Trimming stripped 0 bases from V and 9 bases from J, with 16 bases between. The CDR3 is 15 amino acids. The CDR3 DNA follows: TGTGCCAGCAGCTTGGAGGGGGTCTTGGGTTTGCCCCAGCATTTT. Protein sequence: CASSLEGVLGLPQHF.

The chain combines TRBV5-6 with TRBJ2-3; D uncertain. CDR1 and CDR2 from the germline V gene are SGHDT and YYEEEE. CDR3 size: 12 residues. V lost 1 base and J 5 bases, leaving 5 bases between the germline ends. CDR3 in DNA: TGTGCCAGCAGCTTGCCGGTAGATACGCAGTATTTT. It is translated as CASSLPVDTQYF. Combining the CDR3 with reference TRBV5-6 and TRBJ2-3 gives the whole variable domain DAGVTQSPTHLIKTRGQQVTLRCSPKSGHDTVSWYQQALGQGPQFIFQYYEEEERQRGNFPDRFSGHQFPNYSSELNVNALLLGDSALYLCASSLPVDTQYFGPGTRLTVL.

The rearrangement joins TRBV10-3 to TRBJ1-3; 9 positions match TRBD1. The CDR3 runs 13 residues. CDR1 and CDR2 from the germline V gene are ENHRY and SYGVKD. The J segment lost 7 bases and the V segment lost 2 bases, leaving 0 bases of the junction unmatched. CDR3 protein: CAISEGQGNTIYF. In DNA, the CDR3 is TGTGCCATCAGTGAGGGACAGGGGAACACCATATATTTT.

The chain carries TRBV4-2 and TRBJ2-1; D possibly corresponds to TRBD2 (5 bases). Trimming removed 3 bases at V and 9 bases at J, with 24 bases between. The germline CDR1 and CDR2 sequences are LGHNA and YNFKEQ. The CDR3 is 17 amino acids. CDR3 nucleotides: TGTGCCAGCAGCCACTCAACCGGGTCTAGACGGGGTGGTGAGCAGTTCTTC. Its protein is CASSHSTGSRRGGEQFF.

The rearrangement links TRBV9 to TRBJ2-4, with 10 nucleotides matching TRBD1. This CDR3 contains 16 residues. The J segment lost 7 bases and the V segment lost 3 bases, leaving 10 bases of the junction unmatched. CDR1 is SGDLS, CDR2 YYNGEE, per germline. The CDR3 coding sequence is TGTGCCAGCAGCGCATCAACCGGGACAGGGGTTAACATTCAGTACTTC. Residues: CASSASTGTGVNIQYF. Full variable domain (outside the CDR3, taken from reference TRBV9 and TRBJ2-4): DSGVTQTPKHLITATGQRVTLRCSPRSGDLSVYWYQQSLDQGLQFLIQYYNGEERAKGNILERFSAQQFPDLHSELNLSSLELGDSALYFCASSASTGTGVNIQYFGAGTRLSVL.

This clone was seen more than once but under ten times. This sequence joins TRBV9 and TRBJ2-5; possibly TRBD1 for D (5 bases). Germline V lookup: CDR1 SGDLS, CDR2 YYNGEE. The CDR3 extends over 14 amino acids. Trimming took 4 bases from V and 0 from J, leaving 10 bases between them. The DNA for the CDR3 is TGTGCCAGCAGCTCGACAGCGTACCAAGAGACCCAGTACTTC. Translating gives CASSSTAYQETQYF.

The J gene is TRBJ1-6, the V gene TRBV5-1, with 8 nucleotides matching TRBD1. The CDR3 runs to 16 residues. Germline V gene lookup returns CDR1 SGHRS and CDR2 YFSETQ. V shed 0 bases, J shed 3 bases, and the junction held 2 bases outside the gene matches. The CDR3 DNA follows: TGCGCCAGCAGCTTGGCGGGACAGGTCTATAATTCACCCCTCCACTTT. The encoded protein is CASSLAGQVYNSPLHF.

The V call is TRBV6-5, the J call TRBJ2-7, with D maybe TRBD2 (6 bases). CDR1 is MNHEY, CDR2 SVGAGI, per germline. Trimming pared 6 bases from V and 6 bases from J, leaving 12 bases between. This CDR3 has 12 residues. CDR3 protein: CASRTSEVEQYF. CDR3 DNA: TGTGCCAGCAGGACTAGTGAGGTCGAGCAGTACTTC.

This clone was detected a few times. This CDR3 reads CASHDVGLPNAPLHF. DNA of the CDR3: TGTGCCAGCCACGACGTGGGCCTACCCAATGCACCCCTCCACTTT. The gene calls are TRBV28 and TRBJ1-6; no definite D call. CDR3 length equals 15 residues. Germline V gene lookup returns CDR1 MDHEN and CDR2 SYDVKM. V was cut by 8 bases and J by 11 bases, with 22 bases left in between. The entire variable domain, with the rest obtained from reference TRBV28 and TRBJ1-6, is as follows: DVKVTQSSRYLVKRTGEKVFLECVQDMDHENMFWYRQDPGLGLRLIYFSYDVKMKEKGDIPEGYSVSREKKERFSLILESASTNQTSMYLCASHDVGLPNAPLHFGNGTRLTVT.

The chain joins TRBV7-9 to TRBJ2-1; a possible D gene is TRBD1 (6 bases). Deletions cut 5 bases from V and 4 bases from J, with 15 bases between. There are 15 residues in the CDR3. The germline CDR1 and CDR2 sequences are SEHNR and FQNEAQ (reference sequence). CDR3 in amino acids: CASSPQGPVYNEQFF. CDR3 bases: TGTGCCAGCAGCCCGCAGGGGCCCGTTTACAATGAGCAGTTCTTC.

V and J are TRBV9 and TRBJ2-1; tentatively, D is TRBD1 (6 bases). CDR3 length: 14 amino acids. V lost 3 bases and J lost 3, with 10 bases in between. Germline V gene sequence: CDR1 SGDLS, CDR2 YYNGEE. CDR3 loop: CASSALGGYNEQFF. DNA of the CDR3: TGTGCCAGCAGCGCACTAGGGGGCTACAATGAGCAGTTCTTC.

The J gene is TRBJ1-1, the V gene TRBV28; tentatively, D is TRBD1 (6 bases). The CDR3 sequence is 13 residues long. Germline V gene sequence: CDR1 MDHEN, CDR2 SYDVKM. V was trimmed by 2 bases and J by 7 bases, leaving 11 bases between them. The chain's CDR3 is CASSLQGHVEAFF. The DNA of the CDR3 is TGTGCCAGCAGTTTACAGGGGCACGTTGAAGCTTTCTTT.

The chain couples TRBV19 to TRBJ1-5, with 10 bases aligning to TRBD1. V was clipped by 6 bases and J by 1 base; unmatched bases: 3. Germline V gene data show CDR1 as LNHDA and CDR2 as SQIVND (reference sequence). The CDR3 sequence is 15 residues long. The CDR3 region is CASRPDRGSNQPQHF. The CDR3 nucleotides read TGTGCCAGTAGGCCGGACAGGGGGAGCAATCAGCCCCAGCATTTT.

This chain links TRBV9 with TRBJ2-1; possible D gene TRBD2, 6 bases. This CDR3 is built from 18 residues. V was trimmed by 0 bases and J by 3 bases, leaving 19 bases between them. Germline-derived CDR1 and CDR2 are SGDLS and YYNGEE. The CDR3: CASSVEGLVGLSYNEQFF. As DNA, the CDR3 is TGTGCCAGCAGCGTAGAGGGTTTAGTAGGACTAAGCTACAATGAGCAGTTCTTC.

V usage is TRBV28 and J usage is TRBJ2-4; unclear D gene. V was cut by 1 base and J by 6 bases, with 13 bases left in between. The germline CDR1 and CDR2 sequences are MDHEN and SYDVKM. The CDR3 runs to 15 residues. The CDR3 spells CASSLYSGYGNIQYF. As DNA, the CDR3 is TGTGCCAGCAGTTTATATTCGGGTTACGGAAACATTCAGTACTTC. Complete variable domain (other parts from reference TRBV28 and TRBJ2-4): DVKVTQSSRYLVKRTGEKVFLECVQDMDHENMFWYRQDPGLGLRLIYFSYDVKMKEKGDIPEGYSVSREKKERFSLILESASTNQTSMYLCASSLYSGYGNIQYFGAGTRLSVL.

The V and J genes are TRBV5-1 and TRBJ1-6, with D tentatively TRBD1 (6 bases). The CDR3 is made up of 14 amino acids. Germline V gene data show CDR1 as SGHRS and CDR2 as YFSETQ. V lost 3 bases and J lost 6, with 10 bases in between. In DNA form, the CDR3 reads TGCGCCAGCAGCTGGGACACCCCTAATTCACCCCTCCACTTT. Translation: CASSWDTPNSPLHF.

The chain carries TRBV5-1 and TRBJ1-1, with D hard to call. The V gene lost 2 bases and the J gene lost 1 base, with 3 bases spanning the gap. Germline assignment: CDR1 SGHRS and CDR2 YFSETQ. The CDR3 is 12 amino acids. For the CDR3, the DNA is TGCGCCAGCAGCTTCCAGAACACTGAAGCTTTCTTT. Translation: CASSFQNTEAFF.

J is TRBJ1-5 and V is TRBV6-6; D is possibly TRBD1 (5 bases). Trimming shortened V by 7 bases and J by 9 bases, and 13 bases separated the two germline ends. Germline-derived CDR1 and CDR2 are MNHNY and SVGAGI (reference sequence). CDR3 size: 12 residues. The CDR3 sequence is CASTSGLGPQHF. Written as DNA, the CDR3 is TGTGCCAGCACCTCAGGGTTGGGGCCCCAGCATTTT.

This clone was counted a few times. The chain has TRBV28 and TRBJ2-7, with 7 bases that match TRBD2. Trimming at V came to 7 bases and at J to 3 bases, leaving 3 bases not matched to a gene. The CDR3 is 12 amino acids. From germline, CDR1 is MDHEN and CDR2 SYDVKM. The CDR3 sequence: CASTGGYYEQYF. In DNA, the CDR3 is TGTGCCAGCACGGGGGGTTACTACGAGCAGTACTTC.

The CDR3 nucleotides read TGTGCCAGCAGCTCCGGGACAGGGGACCACGAGCAGTACTTC. It encodes CASSSGTGDHEQYF. The rearrangement links TRBV11-3 to TRBJ2-7, with 10 bases that match TRBD1. Germline CDR1 is SGHNT and CDR2 is YENEEA. The trim removed 4 bases at V and 5 bases at J, leaving 5 bases unmatched. This CDR3 is 14 amino acids long.

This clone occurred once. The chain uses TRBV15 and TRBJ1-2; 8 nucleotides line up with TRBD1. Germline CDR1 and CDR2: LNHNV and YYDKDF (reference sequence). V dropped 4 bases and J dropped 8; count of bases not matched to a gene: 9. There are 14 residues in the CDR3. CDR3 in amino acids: CATSIEQGVGGYTF. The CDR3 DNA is TGTGCCACCAGCATTGAACAGGGGGTAGGAGGCTACACCTTC. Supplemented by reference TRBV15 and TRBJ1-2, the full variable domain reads DAMVIQNPRYQVTQFGKPVTLSCSQTLNHNVMYWYQQKSSQAPKLLFHYYDKDFNNEADTPDNFQSRRPNTSFCFLDIRSPGLGDTAMYLCATSIEQGVGGYTFGSGTRLTVV.

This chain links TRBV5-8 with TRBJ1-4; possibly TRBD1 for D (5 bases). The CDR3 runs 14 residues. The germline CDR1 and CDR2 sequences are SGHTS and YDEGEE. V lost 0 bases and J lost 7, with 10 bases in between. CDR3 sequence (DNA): TGTGCCAGCAGCTTGGGGCAGGGAAGTGAAAAACTGTTTTTT. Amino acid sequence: CASSLGQGSEKLFF.